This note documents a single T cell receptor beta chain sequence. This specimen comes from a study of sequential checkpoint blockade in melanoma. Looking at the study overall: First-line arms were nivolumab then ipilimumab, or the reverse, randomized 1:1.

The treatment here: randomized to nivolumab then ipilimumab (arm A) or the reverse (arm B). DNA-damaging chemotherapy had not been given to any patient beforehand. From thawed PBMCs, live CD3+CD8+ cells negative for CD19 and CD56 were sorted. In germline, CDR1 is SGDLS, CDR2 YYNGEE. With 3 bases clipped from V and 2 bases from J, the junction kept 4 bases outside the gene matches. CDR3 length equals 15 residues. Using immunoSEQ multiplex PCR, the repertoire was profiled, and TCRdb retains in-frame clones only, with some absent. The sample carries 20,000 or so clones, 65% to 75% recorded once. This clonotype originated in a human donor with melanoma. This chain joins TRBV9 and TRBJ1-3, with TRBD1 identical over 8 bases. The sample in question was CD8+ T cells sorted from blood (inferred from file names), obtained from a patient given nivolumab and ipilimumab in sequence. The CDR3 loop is CASSADRGTGNTIYF. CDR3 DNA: TGTGCCAGCAGCGCCGACAGGGGAACTGGAAACACCATATATTTT.